The subject of this entry is one TCR beta chain. The sample belongs to a study of blood T cell repertoires in COVID-19. Study-wide background: In each case, the material was cDNA or gDNA derived from T cells, B-cell-depleted T cells, or PBMCs.

Trimming took 7 bases from V and 5 from J; bases not matched to a gene: 10. The CDR3 covers 15 residues. The germline V gene encodes CDR1 LGHDT and CDR2 YNNKEL (reference sequence). Assay: immunoSEQ multiplex PCR; the TCRdb copy retains only in-frame clones and omits some. The sample shows 200,000 to 250,000 clones, roughly 90% of them seen only once. Those designated as exposed participants met a COVID-19 case within 2 weeks before study entry. The sequencing sample was made of PBMCs or T cells enriched from blood (not recorded which). The J gene is TRBJ1-5, the V gene TRBV3-1 (or the pseudogene TRBV3-2); TRBD1 aligns across 8 bases. The clonotype was recovered from a man aged 25-40 years who had been exposed to COVID-19. CDR3 sequence (DNA): TGTGCCAGCATCATACAGGGGGGAGGTGATCAGCCCCAGCATTTT. Amino acid sequence: CASIIQGGGDQPQHF.